Listed below are T cell receptor beta chains from one sample, sequenced in a study of T cell responses to AZD1222 COVID-19 vaccine. Assay: immunoSEQ multiplex PCR; the TCRdb copy retains only in-frame clones and omits some. Among some 150,000 clones listed, approximately 90% were seen once. The sequenced sample was peripheral blood, obtained on day 0 of AZD1222 vaccination. Receptors were obtained from an adult in good health. CDR3s include the opening cysteine and the closing phenylalanine or tryptophan. Each record gives: CDR3 DNA, CDR3 protein, V gene, CDR3 length, D gene, clone size, J gene. D genes are given only for firm matches. Clone size appears in some rows only: once, few, many, or a class for an expanded clone.

CDR3nt: TGCGCCAGCAGCCAGTACCCTCGGGGGGATCCATTTATGAACACTGAAGCTTTCTTT
CDR3aa: CASSQYPRGDPFMNTEAFF
v_gene: TRBV4-1
len: 19
d_gene: .
abundance: .
j_gene: TRBJ1-1

CDR3nt: TGTGCCAGCACCGAACCCGGGACTACATTTCGTTGGGGGAGTGACTCCTACAATGAGCAGTTCTTC
CDR3aa: CASTEPGTTFRWGSDSYNEQFF
v_gene: TRBV28
len: 22
d_gene: TRBD2
abundance: .
j_gene: TRBJ2-1

CDR3nt: TGTGCCAGCAGTCCGATCGACAGAGATAATTCACCCCTCCACTTT
CDR3aa: CASSPIDRDNSPLHF
v_gene: TRBV28
len: 15
d_gene: .
abundance: .
j_gene: TRBJ1-6

CDR3nt: TGCGCCAGCAGCTTGGAGGGAAACATTCAGTACTTC
CDR3aa: CASSLEGNIQYF
v_gene: TRBV5-1
len: 12
d_gene: .
abundance: .
j_gene: TRBJ2-4

CDR3nt: TGTGCCAGCAGGGGGCAGAGCTACGAGCAGTACTTC
CDR3aa: CASRGQSYEQYF
v_gene: TRBV27
len: 12
d_gene: .
abundance: .
j_gene: TRBJ2-7

CDR3nt: TGTGCCAGCAGTTACTCGGGGGCAGGGGACACTGAAGCTTTCTTT
CDR3aa: CASSYSGAGDTEAFF
v_gene: TRBV6-5
len: 15
d_gene: .
abundance: .
j_gene: TRBJ1-1

CDR3nt: TGTGCCAGCAGCTTAGCTGACAGAGCCGCATACTCCGCGAGCACCGGGGAGCTGTTTTTT
CDR3aa: CASSLADRAAYSASTGELFF
v_gene: TRBV7-2
len: 20
d_gene: .
abundance: few
j_gene: TRBJ2-2

CDR3nt: TGTGCCAGCAGCCAATCGCGGGCGAGCGGGGGGGTCCAAGAGACCCAGTACTTC
CDR3aa: CASSQSRASGGVQETQYF
v_gene: TRBV4-2
len: 18
d_gene: TRBD2
abundance: .
j_gene: TRBJ2-5

CDR3nt: TGTGCCAGCAGCCAAGCGGACGGGGAAGGAGAGCAGTACTTC
CDR3aa: CASSQADGEGEQYF
v_gene: TRBV9
len: 14
d_gene: .
abundance: .
j_gene: TRBJ2-7

CDR3nt: TGTGCCAGCAGCCAACAGTGGGGAGTAACCACCTATGGCTACACCTTC
CDR3aa: CASSQQWGVTTYGYTF
v_gene: TRBV4-2
len: 16
d_gene: .
abundance: .
j_gene: TRBJ1-2

CDR3nt: TGTGCCAGCAGTTACTGGACTAGCGGGAGTCAAGCAGATACGCAGTATTTT
CDR3aa: CASSYWTSGSQADTQYF
v_gene: TRBV6-7
len: 17
d_gene: TRBD2
abundance: .
j_gene: TRBJ2-3

CDR3nt: TGTGCCAGCAGTGAAGGGGCAGGGAGAGCTGAAGCTTTCTTT
CDR3aa: CASSEGAGRAEAFF
v_gene: TRBV6-1
len: 14
d_gene: .
abundance: .
j_gene: TRBJ1-1

CDR3nt: TGCGCCAGCAGCCAAGAAGGCAGGGTGAATCAGCCCCAGCATTTT
CDR3aa: CASSQEGRVNQPQHF
v_gene: TRBV4-3
len: 15
d_gene: .
abundance: .
j_gene: TRBJ1-5

CDR3nt: TGTGCCAGCAGTTTATCATCAGGGACCCAACAAGAGACCCAGTACTTC
CDR3aa: CASSLSSGTQQETQYF
v_gene: TRBV28
len: 16
d_gene: .
abundance: .
j_gene: TRBJ2-5

CDR3nt: TGCGCCAGCAGCTTGGGAAACTCACAGGGCGGCTATGGCTACACCTTC
CDR3aa: CASSLGNSQGGYGYTF
v_gene: TRBV5-1
len: 16
d_gene: .
abundance: .
j_gene: TRBJ1-2

CDR3nt: TGTGCCAGCAGCCAAGATTATCTTCCAGGCTACACCTTC
CDR3aa: CASSQDYLPGYTF
v_gene: TRBV3-1/TRBV3-2
len: 13
d_gene: .
abundance: once
j_gene: TRBJ1-2

CDR3nt: TGTGCCAGCAGCTTAAATAGGGAGCAGTACTTC
CDR3aa: CASSLNREQYF
v_gene: TRBV7-8
len: 11
d_gene: .
abundance: .
j_gene: TRBJ2-7

CDR3nt: TGTGCCAGCAGCTTTGGCGGCGTAGGTGAAGCTTTCTTT
CDR3aa: CASSFGGVGEAFF
v_gene: TRBV7-8
len: 13
d_gene: .
abundance: once
j_gene: TRBJ1-1

CDR3nt: TGTGCCAGCAGCCACCTAGCGGGGGGTAATCAAGAGACCCAGTACTTC
CDR3aa: CASSHLAGGNQETQYF
v_gene: TRBV14
len: 16
d_gene: TRBD2
abundance: .
j_gene: TRBJ2-5

CDR3nt: TGTGCCAGCAGCCCCAACAGGGGGGTTTCCTACGAGCAGTACTTC
CDR3aa: CASSPNRGVSYEQYF
v_gene: TRBV14
len: 15
d_gene: TRBD1
abundance: .
j_gene: TRBJ2-7

CDR3nt: TGTGCCAGCAGCGTAACTAGCGGAAACTACGAGCAGTACTTC
CDR3aa: CASSVTSGNYEQYF
v_gene: TRBV9
len: 14
d_gene: TRBD2
abundance: once
j_gene: TRBJ2-7

CDR3nt: TGTGCCAGCAGCTTAGAACTAGGATCTAAAAAGACCCAGTACTTC
CDR3aa: CASSLELGSKKTQYF
v_gene: TRBV7-2
len: 15
d_gene: .
abundance: few
j_gene: TRBJ2-5

CDR3nt: TGTGCCAGCAGACGACAGGGCCCTGAAGCTTTCTTT
CDR3aa: CASRRQGPEAFF
v_gene: TRBV2
len: 12
d_gene: TRBD1
abundance: .
j_gene: TRBJ1-1

CDR3nt: TGTGCCAGCAGCTTTTCCCGCGACACCATATATTTT
CDR3aa: CASSFSRDTIYF
v_gene: TRBV7-8
len: 12
d_gene: .
abundance: .
j_gene: TRBJ1-3

CDR3nt: TGCGCCAGCAGCTTGGGTTCCGGGGTAGGGACGACCTCACCCCTCCACTTT
CDR3aa: CASSLGSGVGTTSPLHF
v_gene: TRBV5-1
len: 17
d_gene: .
abundance: .
j_gene: TRBJ1-6

CDR3nt: TGTGCCAGCAGGTCCGACAGGGCAAACAATTCACCCCTCCACTTT
CDR3aa: CASRSDRANNSPLHF
v_gene: TRBV7-2
len: 15
d_gene: TRBD1
abundance: .
j_gene: TRBJ1-6

CDR3nt: TGTGCCAGCAGTGAATCGGCATATGGCTACACCTTC
CDR3aa: CASSESAYGYTF
v_gene: TRBV2
len: 12
d_gene: .
abundance: .
j_gene: TRBJ1-2

CDR3nt: TGCAGTGCTAGTGCTGTTGGGGGACAGGGGGTCTCTGGGGCCAACGTCCTGACTTTC
CDR3aa: CSASAVGGQGVSGANVLTF
v_gene: TRBV20-1
len: 19
d_gene: TRBD1
abundance: .
j_gene: TRBJ2-6

CDR3nt: TGTGCCACCCAGGGACAGGCTATGAACACTGAAGCTTTCTTT
CDR3aa: CATQGQAMNTEAFF
v_gene: TRBV2
len: 14
d_gene: TRBD1
abundance: .
j_gene: TRBJ1-1

CDR3nt: TGCGCCAGCAGCTCCGCTGGACAGAGGGATGAAAAACTGTTTTTT
CDR3aa: CASSSAGQRDEKLFF
v_gene: TRBV5-1
len: 15
d_gene: .
abundance: once
j_gene: TRBJ1-4

CDR3nt: TGTGCCAGCAGCCAAGACCCGGTGCGTCGGGGCATAAGGGCGCAGTATTTT
CDR3aa: CASSQDPVRRGIRAQYF
v_gene: TRBV3-1/TRBV3-2
len: 17
d_gene: .
abundance: .
j_gene: TRBJ2-3

CDR3nt: TGTGCCAGCAGTAGCGGAACTTCCTACAATGAGCAGTTCTTC
CDR3aa: CASSSGTSYNEQFF
v_gene: TRBV28
len: 14
d_gene: .
abundance: .
j_gene: TRBJ2-1

CDR3nt: TGTGCCATCAGTGAGTCAGGGGGAGAGACCCAGTACTTC
CDR3aa: CAISESGGETQYF
v_gene: TRBV10-3
len: 13
d_gene: .
abundance: .
j_gene: TRBJ2-5

CDR3nt: TGTGCCAGCAGCCAAAAGCGGGGGGTTGTCCACGAGCAGTACTTC
CDR3aa: CASSQKRGVVHEQYF
v_gene: TRBV3-1/TRBV3-2
len: 15
d_gene: TRBD2
abundance: .
j_gene: TRBJ2-7

CDR3nt: TGTGCCAGCAGCTTAGCTAGCGGGCCCGCCGCCGAGCAGTACTTC
CDR3aa: CASSLASGPAAEQYF
v_gene: TRBV7-2
len: 15
d_gene: TRBD2
abundance: .
j_gene: TRBJ2-7

CDR3nt: TGTGCCAGCAGTAGGGACAGGGGGCGCGAGCAGTACTTC
CDR3aa: CASSRDRGREQYF
v_gene: TRBV6-5
len: 13
d_gene: TRBD1
abundance: .
j_gene: TRBJ2-7

CDR3nt: TGTGCCAGTAGTAAAACGACAGTTACCTACGAGCAGTACTTC
CDR3aa: CASSKTTVTYEQYF
v_gene: TRBV19
len: 14
d_gene: .
abundance: .
j_gene: TRBJ2-7

CDR3nt: TGTGCCAGTAGTACGGGGGTAGGCGAGACCCAGTACTTC
CDR3aa: CASSTGVGETQYF
v_gene: TRBV19
len: 13
d_gene: .
abundance: .
j_gene: TRBJ2-5

CDR3nt: TGTGCCAGCAGCTTTTCAGATACGCAGTATTTT
CDR3aa: CASSFSDTQYF
v_gene: TRBV7-2
len: 11
d_gene: .
abundance: .
j_gene: TRBJ2-3

CDR3nt: TGTGCCAGCAGTTACAGCGGGGTAACAGATACGCAGTATTTT
CDR3aa: CASSYSGVTDTQYF
v_gene: TRBV6-2/TRBV6-3
len: 14
d_gene: TRBD2
abundance: once
j_gene: TRBJ2-3

CDR3nt: TGTGCCAGCAGCGGAACATCCGGGACTTTAAAAGATACGCAGTATTTT
CDR3aa: CASSGTSGTLKDTQYF
v_gene: TRBV5-4
len: 16
d_gene: .
abundance: .
j_gene: TRBJ2-3

CDR3nt: TGTGCCAGCAGCCTCGGGGAGCAGTTCTTC
CDR3aa: CASSLGEQFF
v_gene: TRBV12-3/TRBV12-4
len: 10
d_gene: .
abundance: .
j_gene: TRBJ2-1

CDR3nt: TGTGCCAGCAGTATAGCAGGGGTCGGCAATCAGCCCCAGCATTTT
CDR3aa: CASSIAGVGNQPQHF
v_gene: TRBV28
len: 15
d_gene: .
abundance: .
j_gene: TRBJ1-5

CDR3nt: TGTGCCAGCCGAGATCAGTCCTACGAGCAGTACTTC
CDR3aa: CASRDQSYEQYF
v_gene: TRBV2
len: 12
d_gene: .
abundance: .
j_gene: TRBJ2-7

CDR3nt: TGTGCCAGCAGTCCCATACCCCAGGGGAATGAAAAACTGTTTTTT
CDR3aa: CASSPIPQGNEKLFF
v_gene: TRBV28
len: 15
d_gene: .
abundance: .
j_gene: TRBJ1-4